The 17 T cell receptor beta chains given below trace back to one sample, sequenced in a study of T cell repertoires in cytomegalovirus infection. Their antigens remain unidentified. A single record per CDR3 protein comes from TCRdb applying MiXCR to the reads. The table has approximately 73,000 distinct CDR3 sequences, roughly 39% seen once; the top ten hold approximately 93%. The specimen comprised CD8+ T cells from cultured PBMCs, sampled from culture after CMV antigen stimulation. The origin of the receptors is a human donor in good health (CMV status not recorded). Some clones in this sample may be carry-over from other donors' samples.

This chain joins TRBV5-5 and TRBJ1-2; no reliable D call. This CDR3 has 16 amino acids. The V and J ends lost 1 base and 0 bases respectively, with 13 bases between them. The V gene's germline CDR1 is SGHKS and CDR2 YYEKEE (reference sequence). CDR3 DNA: TGTGCCAGCAGCTTGAATGCCCGGGTACCTAACTATGGCTACACCTTC. This codes for CASSLNARVPNYGYTF. Supplemented by reference TRBV5-5 and TRBJ1-2, the full variable domain reads DAGVTQSPTHLIKTRGQQVTLRCSPISGHKSVSWYQQVLGQGPQFIFQYYEKEERGRGNFPDRFSARQFPNYSSELNVNALLLGDSALYLCASSLNARVPNYGYTFGSGTRLTVV.

This clonotype has only a few counts. V usage is TRBV7-3 and J usage is TRBJ2-3; 7 nucleotides match TRBD1. Per the germline V gene, CDR1 is SGHTA and CDR2 is FQGTGA. V shed 5 bases, J shed 1 base, and the junction held 6 bases outside the gene matches. This CDR3 region has 15 residues. The CDR3 reads CASSETGFGTDTQYF. The CDR3 coding sequence is TGTGCCAGCAGCGAGACAGGGTTTGGCACAGATACGCAGTATTTT.

This clonotype was seen a handful of times. The chain is built from TRBV7-2 and TRBJ1-5, with a possible D match to TRBD1 (6 bases). The CDR3 sequence is 14 residues long. Per the germline V gene, CDR1 is SGHTA and CDR2 is FQGNSA. With 1 base removed from V and 6 bases from J, the gap between germline ends came to 10 bases. This chain's CDR3 is CASSLGSQGQPQHF. In DNA form, the CDR3 reads TGTGCCAGCAGCTTAGGATCACAGGGTCAGCCCCAGCATTTT.

V usage is TRBV5-6 and J usage is TRBJ2-2; D is ambiguous. The CDR3 spans 14 residues. V lost 2 bases and J 2 bases, leaving 7 bases between the germline ends. CDR1 is SGHDT and CDR2 is YYEEEE in the germline V gene. CDR3 DNA sequence: TGTGCCAGCAGCTTCGGAGTTAACACCGGGGAGCTGTTTTTT. Protein product: CASSFGVNTGELFF.

This clonotype came up once. V and J are TRBV19 and TRBJ2-2; D uncertain. CDR3 length: 14 amino acids. The germline V gene encodes CDR1 LNHDA and CDR2 SQIVND (reference sequence). The V end lost 5 bases, the J end lost 1 base, and 8 bases lay between the germline ends. The DNA of the CDR3 is TGTGCCAGTAGTTGGTTGGAGAACACCGGGGAGCTGTTTTTT. Translating it yields CASSWLENTGELFF.

The chain couples TRBV12-3 or TRBV12-4 to TRBJ1-4; D uncertain. The CDR3 loop spans 12 amino acids. Between the trimmed V and J ends, which lost 3 bases and 8 bases, there was a span of 7 bases. The CDR3 protein is CASSLVGEKLFF. In DNA, the CDR3 is TGTGCCAGCAGTTTGGTGGGAGAAAAACTGTTTTTT.

The chain employs TRBV15 and TRBJ2-5; D is ambiguous. The length of the CDR3 is 16 residues. Germline V gene sequence: CDR1 LNHNV, CDR2 YYDKDF (reference sequence). The V end lost 1 base, the J end lost 5 bases, and 17 bases lay between the germline ends. CDR3 residues: CATSRGKTWADETQYF. The CDR3 coding sequence is TGTGCCACCAGCAGAGGAAAGACTTGGGCCGATGAGACCCAGTACTTC.

This sequence joins TRBV29-1 and TRBJ1-4, with 9 bases aligning to TRBD1. Germline V lookup: CDR1 SQVTM, CDR2 ANQGSEA. This CDR3 has 15 amino acids. Trimming cost V 6 bases and J 8 bases; bases outside gene matches: 13. The CDR3 bases are TGCAGCGTCGCTATGACAGGGGGGTCTGCGGAAAAACTGTTTTTT. Translation gives CSVAMTGGSAEKLFF.

The chain carries TRBV4-1 and TRBJ1-5, with D tentatively TRBD1 (6 bases). This CDR3 contains 15 residues. The germline V gene encodes CDR1 MGHRA and CDR2 YSYEKL. With 4 bases removed from V and 3 bases from J, the gap between germline ends came to 13 bases. The CDR3 DNA is TGCGCCAGCAGCCGGAGCGAGGGGGACAATCAGCCCCAGCATTTT. Protein sequence: CASSRSEGDNQPQHF.

The chain employs TRBV7-8 and TRBJ2-5; maybe TRBD1 (5 bases). V was clipped by 5 bases and J by 2 bases, with 18 bases between them. The CDR3 is 16 residues long. In germline, CDR1 is SGHVS, CDR2 FQNEAQ. The CDR3 region is CASSTLKGPIQETQYF. In DNA, the CDR3 is TGTGCCAGCAGCACTTTAAAGGGGCCTATTCAAGAGACCCAGTACTTC.

To note about this clonotype: An end of the junction does not agree with germline; a read error may underlie this. The chain couples TRBV4-1 to TRBJ1-5; 10 positions match TRBD1. From germline, CDR1 is MGHRA and CDR2 YSYEKL. The CDR3 contains 14 residues. The DNA for the CDR3 is TGTGCCAGCAGTCAGGACAGGGGGAATCAGCCCCAGCATTTT. This sequence encodes CASSQDRGNQPQHF.

This clonotype occurred a few times. V and J are TRBV11-1 and TRBJ1-6, with unresolved D. The germline V gene encodes CDR1 SGHAT and CDR2 FQDESV (reference sequence). The CDR3 runs 13 residues. The V end was cut by 0 bases, the J end by 16 bases, with 13 bases between. Here the CDR3 reads CASSLAPVAPLHF. The CDR3 DNA is TGTGCCAGCAGCTTAGCGCCGGTTGCCCCTCTCCACTTT.

This clonotype was counted many times. The gene calls are TRBV20-1 and TRBJ1-1; D unresolved. The germline CDR1 and CDR2 sequences are DFQATT and SNEGSKA (reference sequence). The CDR3 runs to 14 residues. With 6 bases removed from V and 1 base from J, the gap between germline ends came to 15 bases. CDR3 region: CSASPQVENTEAFF. The CDR3 DNA reads as TGCAGTGCCAGCCCCCAGGTAGAGAACACTGAAGCTTTCTTT.

The chain links TRBV7-9 to TRBJ1-4, with D possibly matching TRBD1 (5 bases). V was pared by 5 bases and J by 12 bases, with 19 bases between. Germline V gene data show CDR1 as SEHNR and CDR2 as FQNEAQ (reference sequence). The CDR3 is made up of 14 amino acids. The DNA for the CDR3 is TGTGCCAGCAGCCCTCCATCGAGTCAGGGAGAACTGTTTTTT. It translates to CASSPPSSQGELFF.

This clonotype has at least ten counts. The chain has TRBV19 and TRBJ1-2, with 7 bases lining up with TRBD1. Germline values: CDR1 LNHDA, CDR2 SQIVND (reference sequence). V lost 3 bases to trimming and J lost 3 bases; unmatched junction nucleotides: 4. The CDR3 runs to 14 residues. CDR3 loop: CASSMDDRDYGYTF. The CDR3 nucleotides are TGTGCCAGTAGTATGGACGACAGGGACTATGGCTACACCTTC.

The rearrangement joins TRBV29-1 to TRBJ2-1; 9 bases agree with TRBD2. This CDR3 is 16 amino acids long. CDR1 SQVTM and CDR2 ANQGSEA come from the germline V gene. J was trimmed by 8 bases and V by 1 base; bases with no gene match: 12. The CDR3 region has the DNA TGCAGCGTTGAAGTTCTGCGCGGGGGGGCTGCCGATGAGCAGTTCTTC. Residues: CSVEVLRGGAADEQFF.

The sample holds many counts of this clonotype. The chain carries TRBV6-1 and TRBJ1-2; 10 bases line up with TRBD1. The V segment lost 5 bases and the J segment 4 bases; nucleotides outside the gene matches: 1. CDR3 length: 13 residues. Per germline, CDR1 MNHNS and CDR2 SASEGT. In DNA, the CDR3 is TGTGCCAGCAGTAGGACAGGGGGCTATGGCTACACCTTC. This translates into CASSRTGGYGYTF.